The present T cell receptor beta chain was sequenced within a study of cytomegalovirus exposure and HLA in healthy donors. At the level of the study: HLA-typed donors were the source of some 85 million unique TCRs, which an early data release held. Study-level findings and limits: Earlier analysis found most TCR beta V segments productive about 87% or about 30% of the time. In a later analysis, V- and J-gene trimming of beta chains associated with a DCLRE1C missense variant, replicated independently.

CDR3 length: 14 residues. Germline values: CDR1 SGHAT, CDR2 FQNNGV. V was pared by 0 bases and J by 7 bases, with 3 bases of the junction left unmatched. For this clone: No antigen is known for it.

With 60 Vbeta and 13 Jbeta primers, the PCR was carried out. TCRdb's table, derived via immunoSEQ multiplex PCR, lists solely in-frame clones and lacks some. The data contain approximately 130,000 clones, roughly 88% of them singletons. This TCR came from a man between 50 and 59 years old in good health and CMV-seronegative. V is TRBV11-2 and J is TRBJ1-2, with 9 positions matching TRBD1. Material for sequencing was PBMCs. In DNA form, the CDR3 reads TGTGCCAGCAGCTTAGAGGGACAGGGAGGTGGCTACACCTTC. Its translation: CASSLEGQGGGYTF.